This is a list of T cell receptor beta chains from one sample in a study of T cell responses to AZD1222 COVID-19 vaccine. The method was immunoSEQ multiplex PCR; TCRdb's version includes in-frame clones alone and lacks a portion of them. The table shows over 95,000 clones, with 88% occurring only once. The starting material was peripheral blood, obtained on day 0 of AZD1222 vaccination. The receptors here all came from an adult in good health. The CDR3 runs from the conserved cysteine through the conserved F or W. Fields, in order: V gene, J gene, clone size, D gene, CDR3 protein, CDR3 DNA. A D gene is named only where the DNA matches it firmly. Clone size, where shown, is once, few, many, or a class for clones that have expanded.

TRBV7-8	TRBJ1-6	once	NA	CASSLEGGSHSPLHF	TGTGCCAGCAGCTTAGAGGGGGGGAGTCATTCACCCCTCCACTTT
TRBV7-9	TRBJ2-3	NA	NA	CASSLVPDTQYF	TGTGCCAGCAGCTTAGTTCCAGATACGCAGTATTTT
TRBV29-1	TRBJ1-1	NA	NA	CSVADGITVNTEAFF	TGCAGCGTTGCGGACGGAATAACAGTGAACACTGAAGCTTTCTTT
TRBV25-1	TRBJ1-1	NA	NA	CASSEGGAGNTEAFF	TGTGCCAGCAGTGAAGGCGGGGCAGGGAACACTGAAGCTTTCTTT
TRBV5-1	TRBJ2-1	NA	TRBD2	CASSLDTSGWYNEQFF	TGCGCCAGCAGCTTGGACACTAGCGGGTGGTACAATGAGCAGTTCTTC
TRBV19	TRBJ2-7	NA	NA	CASSTPPIYEQYF	TGTGCCAGTAGCACCCCACCCATTTACGAGCAGTACTTC
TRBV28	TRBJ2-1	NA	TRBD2	CASSLDRPGLPYNEQFF	TGTGCCAGCAGTTTAGACCGACCGGGACTACCCTACAATGAGCAGTTCTTC
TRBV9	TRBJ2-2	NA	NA	CASSRRAIANTGELFF	TGTGCCAGCAGCCGACGCGCTATAGCGAACACCGGGGAGCTGTTTTTT
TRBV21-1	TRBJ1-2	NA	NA	CASSARTANYGYTF	TGTGCCAGCAGCGCTCGGACAGCTAACTATGGCTACACCTTC
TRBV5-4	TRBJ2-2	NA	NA	CASTEANFGYTGELFF	TGTGCCAGCACCGAAGCGAATTTCGGTTACACCGGGGAGCTGTTTTTT
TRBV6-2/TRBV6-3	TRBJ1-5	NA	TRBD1	CASSPTGGTSNQPQHF	TGTGCCAGCAGCCCGACAGGGGGTACTAGCAATCAGCCCCAGCATTTT
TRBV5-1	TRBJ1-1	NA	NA	CASSLAQLSGMSVNTEAFF	TGCGCCAGCAGCTTGGCCCAGCTCTCCGGGATGTCCGTCAACACTGAAGCTTTCTTT
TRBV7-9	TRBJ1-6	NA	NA	CASSLALGGNGSPLHF	TGTGCCAGCAGCTTAGCTTTAGGGGGGAACGGCTCACCCCTCCACTTT
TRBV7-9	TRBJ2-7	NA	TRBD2	CASSPGQAGGYEQYF	TGTGCCAGCAGCCCCGGGCAAGCGGGAGGTTACGAGCAGTACTTC
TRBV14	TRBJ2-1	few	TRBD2	CASSSVAGGPHEQFF	TGTGCCAGCAGCTCCGTAGCGGGAGGGCCCCATGAGCAGTTCTTC
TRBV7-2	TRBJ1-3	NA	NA	CASSLDRGSGNTIYF	TGTGCCAGCAGCTTAGATCGGGGCTCTGGAAACACCATATATTTT
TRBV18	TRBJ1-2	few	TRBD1	CASSPGTGANYGYTF	TGTGCCAGCTCACCCGGGACAGGGGCTAACTATGGCTACACCTTC
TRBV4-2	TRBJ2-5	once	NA	CASSQGIGIQETQYF	TGTGCCAGCAGCCAAGGAATCGGAATTCAAGAGACCCAGTACTTC
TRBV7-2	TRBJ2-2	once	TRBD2	CASSLDVLAGRGNTGELFF	TGTGCCAGCAGCTTAGATGTGCTAGCGGGGAGGGGGAACACCGGGGAGCTGTTTTTT
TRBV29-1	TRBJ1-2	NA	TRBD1	CSALTGGGVNGYTF	TGCAGCGCCCTTACAGGGGGTGGGGTAAATGGCTACACCTTC
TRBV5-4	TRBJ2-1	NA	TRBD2	CASGKGLADYNEQFF	TGTGCCAGCGGCAAAGGACTAGCGGATTACAATGAGCAGTTCTTC
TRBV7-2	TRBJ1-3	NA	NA	CASSLDRGSGNTIYF	TGTGCCAGCAGCTTAGACAGAGGGTCTGGAAACACCATATATTTT
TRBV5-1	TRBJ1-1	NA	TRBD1	CASSPGQGPEAFF	TGCGCCAGCAGCCCCGGACAGGGCCCTGAAGCTTTCTTT
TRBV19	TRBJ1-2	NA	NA	CASSIPLTGVYGYTF	TGTGCCAGTAGTATACCCCTGACAGGAGTCTATGGCTACACCTTC
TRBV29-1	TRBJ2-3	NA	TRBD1	CSVPDRGGGTQYF	TGCAGCGTCCCGGACAGGGGGGGCGGAACGCAGTATTTT
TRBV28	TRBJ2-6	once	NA	CASSFWATAGANVLTF	TGTGCCAGCAGTTTTTGGGCCACAGCTGGGGCCAACGTCCTGACTTTC
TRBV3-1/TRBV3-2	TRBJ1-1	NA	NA	CASSQGVQGGKAFF	TGTGCCAGCAGCCAAGGGGTACAGGGTGGAAAAGCTTTCTTT
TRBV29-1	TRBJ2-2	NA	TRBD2	CSVEPASGLTGELFF	TGCAGCGTTGAGCCGGCTAGCGGACTCACCGGGGAGCTGTTTTTT
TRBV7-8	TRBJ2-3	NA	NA	CASSLAPTLLMDTQYF	TGTGCCAGCAGCTTAGCGCCAACTCTCCTTATGGATACGCAGTATTTT
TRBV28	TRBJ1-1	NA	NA	CASSYRTENTEAFF	TGTGCCAGCAGCTATAGGACGGAGAACACTGAAGCTTTCTTT
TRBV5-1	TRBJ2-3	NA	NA	CASSLSLGTDTQYF	TGCGCCAGCAGCTTGTCGTTGGGCACAGATACGCAGTATTTT
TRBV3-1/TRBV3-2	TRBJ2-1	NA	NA	CASSQFSNEQFF	TGTGCCAGCAGCCAATTCAGCAATGAGCAGTTCTTC
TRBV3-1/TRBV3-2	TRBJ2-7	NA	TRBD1	CASSLYPTGTANYEQYF	TGTGCCAGCAGCCTATACCCCACCGGGACAGCAAACTACGAGCAGTACTTC
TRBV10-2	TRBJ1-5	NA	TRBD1	CASNEGQGGQPQHF	TGCGCCAGCAACGAAGGACAGGGAGGACAGCCCCAGCATTTT
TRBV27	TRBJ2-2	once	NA	CASSLPNTGELFF	TGTGCCAGCAGTTTACCGAACACCGGGGAGCTGTTTTTT
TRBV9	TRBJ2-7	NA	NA	CASSPDSYEQYF	TGTGCCAGCAGCCCGGACAGCTACGAGCAGTACTTC
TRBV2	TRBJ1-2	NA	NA	CASRTVSRGYTF	TGTGCCAGCAGGACGGTGAGTCGCGGCTACACCTTC
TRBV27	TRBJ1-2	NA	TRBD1	CASSSPRDRAQGYTF	TGTGCCAGCAGTTCGCCCCGGGACAGGGCACAGGGCTACACCTTC